The T cell receptor beta chain under discussion was sequenced for a study of response to subunit inactivated influenza vaccine. Only a few counts were recorded for this clonotype. Germline values: CDR1 SGHVS, CDR2 FQNEAQ. There are 16 residues in the CDR3. V shed 2 bases and J 6 bases; nucleotides not matched to a gene: 10. TCRdb passed the RT-PCR reads through MiXCR, listing each CDR3 protein once. The sample contains 650,000 to 800,000 distinct CDR3 sequences, around a sixth of which appear only once. This sequence originates from a man aged 50-59 years who received an inactivated influenza vaccine. Material: PBMCs from blood, obtained roughly 5 days after vaccination. The chain couples TRBV7-8 to TRBJ2-3; TRBD2 agrees at 8 bases. The CDR3 coding sequence is TGTGCCAGCAGCTTAAGGGCCTTAGCGGGGAGTGATACGCAGTATTTT. Translated, it gives CASSLRALAGSDTQYF. Full variable domain (remainder filled in from reference TRBV7-8 and TRBJ2-3): GAGVSQSPRYKVAKRGQDVALRCDPISGHVSLFWYQQALGQGPEFLTYFQNEAQLDKSGLPSDRFFAERPEGSVSTLKIQRTQQEDSAVYLCASSLRALAGSDTQYFGPGTRLTVL.